This T cell receptor (beta chain) was documented in a study of blood T cell repertoires in COVID-19 (dated by TCRdb to about 2020). Background on the whole study: Collaborator samples came from the United States, Italy and Spain and covered acute and convalescent phases of COVID-19. The prospective study material was composed of cDNA or gDNA derived from T cells, B-cell-depleted T cells, or PBMCs. Deeply sampled blood TCRbeta repertoires from subjects exposed to, actively infected with, or recovered from COVID-19 were included in the dataset. A freely available public database, intended as a resource for researchers studying the immune response to SARS-CoV-2, is where the repertoires were released. The samples were drawn from two sources: the first 160 participants of the ongoing ImmuneRACE study, and fewer than 1,500 subjects contributed by 6 global collaborators. Nearly every sample came with metadata listing a de-identified subject ID, COVID-19 status, age in years and sex. Where HLA class I and class II types were available, the types were taken from metadata supplied by the sample provider, not from assay-based typing.

V ends up 4 bases short and J 6 bases short, with an unmatched junction base count of 3. CDR1 MNHEY and CDR2 SMNVEV were looked up in the germline V gene (reference sequence). The CDR3 numbers 12 residues from cysteine through phenylalanine. The entry retains the CDR3 DNA only, 36 bases that are in frame from base 1. This clone was recorded once. Its antigen is currently not known. It has no much larger one-base neighbor in the sample; base qualities were not kept. TCRbeta CDR3 regions were amplified from genomic DNA using the immunoSEQ Assay, a bias-controlled multiplex PCR. As for how the authors treated the data: Within the assay, amplification of reference gene primers was used to estimate how many nucleated cells each sample contained. To quantify the absolute abundance of each unique TCRbeta CDR3 rearrangement, sequence reads were collapsed and filtered. For each sample, productive Simpson clonality was calculated as the square root of Simpson's diversity index across productive rearrangements. Held by TCRdb, this immuneACCESS table contains in-frame sequences only and omits some clones. Under half of the omission traces to an unresolved V gene where checked; the cause of the rest is unknown. D and trimming were read from the DNA, whereas the V and J calls and clone size are those reported in that table. This sample lists around 130,000 clones; approximately 84% were detected once. Together, the top ten hold roughly an eighth of the sample.

The full study reports these points: How much clinical and demographic metadata was included differed by source and by participant, and the metadata was provided uncurated.

Another Seattle source contributed samples from volunteer blood donors who had recovered from COVID-19. Collaborating institutions collected whole blood in K2EDTA tubes following their own protocols. For TCRbeta analysis, collaborators shipped samples in one of three forms: frozen whole blood, isolated PBMCs, or DNA extracted from either of those sample types. The TCR was taken from a woman aged 30 to 39 who had recovered from COVID-19. The chain uses TRBV27 and TRBJ2-7, with TRBD1 identical over 7 junction bases. The sequenced sample was peripheral blood. The CDR3 reads as follows: CASSSRGLEQYF. The sequenced DNA: TGTGCCAGCAGTTCAAGGGGGCTCGAGCAGTACTTC.